These 30 T cell receptor beta chains were all obtained from the same sample, sequenced in a study of regulatory T cells in long-lasting Graves disease. For TCR beta, libraries came from iRepertoire HTBI primers and Arm-PCR of CDR3 regions. Using its own MiXCR run on the multiplex PCR reads, TCRdb lists one record per CDR3 protein. Of hundreds of thousands of distinct CDR3 sequences listed, about 17% were seen once; the top ten hold about 10%. Time point denoted: newly diagnosed GD, antithyroid drugs for less than 3 months. The TCR library was prepared using RNA isolated from PBMCs. The data were also submitted as part of a second study, on T cells in Graves' hyperthyroidism and ophthalmopathy.

Sample: peripheral blood mononuclear cells (PBMCs), taken at new diagnosis, from a patient treated with antithyroid drugs. These TCRs come from a woman aged 25 to 39 with Graves disease.

This clonotype was recorded many times. The chain is built from TRBV11-2 and TRBJ2-1; 9 nucleotides match TRBD2. The CDR3 has 20 amino acids. The germline V gene encodes CDR1 SGHAT and CDR2 FQNNGV. V gave up 1 base and J gave up 3 bases; unmatched junction bases: 16. The CDR3 sequence: CASSLVRLAGRGWDYNEQFF. In DNA, the CDR3 is TGTGCCAGCAGCTTAGTTCGGCTAGCGGGAAGGGGTTGGGACTACAATGAGCAGTTCTTC.

As concerns this clonotype: The junction does not match germline at one end; this may be a read error. This chain uses TRBV2 with TRBJ2-5, with D unclear. CDR1 and CDR2 (germline): SNHLY, FYNNEI. The CDR3 extends over 12 amino acids. The CDR3 reads CASSAQEETQCF. Here the CDR3 DNA reads TGTGCCAGCAGTGCCCAGGAAGAGACCCAGTGCTTC.

This clonotype was seen many times. This chain joins TRBV20-1 and TRBJ2-1; D not resolved. The CDR3 has 11 amino acids. Germline V gene sequence: CDR1 DFQATT, CDR2 SNEGSKA (reference sequence). Trimming cost V 7 bases and J 10 bases, with 14 bases left between them. CDR3 bases: TGCAGTGGGTCCCCACGCGACGAGCAGTTCTTC. Its translation: CSGSPRDEQFF.

This clonotype was picked up a small number of times. The CDR3 sequence: CASSQSSRRDDTQYF. The CDR3 coding sequence is TGTGCCAGCTCACAATCTAGCAGGAGGGACGATACGCAGTATTTT. The rearrangement links TRBV18 to TRBJ2-3, with TRBD2 as a possible D gene (6 bases). The CDR3 contains 15 residues. Germline V CDR1 and CDR2: KGHSH, LQKENI. V lost 4 bases and J 6 bases, leaving 17 bases between the germline ends.

The sample holds many counts of this clonotype. J is TRBJ2-7 and V is TRBV7-6; D is uncertain. Trimming pared 4 bases from V and 6 bases from J, leaving 10 bases between. The CDR3 is 12 amino acids. CDR1 and CDR2 (germline): SGHVS, FNYEAQ. In nucleotides, the CDR3 is TGTGCCAGCAGCTCCCAAGAATCCGAGCAGTACTTC. It specifies CASSSQESEQYF.

In this sample, this clonotype turned up many times. The rearrangement joins TRBV7-9 to TRBJ1-1; possibly TRBD1 for D (6 bases). V shed 1 base and J shed 7 bases, with 16 bases lying between them. The CDR3 totals 15 residues. Germline CDR1 SEHNR, CDR2 FQNEAQ (reference sequence). The CDR3 DNA follows: TGTGCCAGCAGCTTAGGGGCAGCGGGGGGCGGTGAAGCTTTCTTT. This codes for CASSLGAAGGGEAFF.

This clonotype was detected ten times or more. CDR3 sequence reads: CASSPRTTGLNTEAFF. The CDR3 nucleotides are TGTGCCAGCAGCCCCCGGACGACAGGATTGAACACTGAAGCTTTCTTT. The V and J genes are TRBV7-6 and TRBJ1-1, with a tentative D call TRBD1 (6 bases). There are 16 residues in the CDR3. V lost 5 bases, J lost 0 bases, and 16 bases lay in between. In germline, CDR1 is SGHVS, CDR2 FNYEAQ.

This clonotype was counted at least ten times. The V and J genes are TRBV7-9 and TRBJ2-7; TRBD2 matches 7 bases. The germline V gene encodes CDR1 SEHNR and CDR2 FQNEAQ (reference sequence). V was clipped by 1 base and J by 1 base; unmatched bases: 10. CDR3 length: 17 residues. CDR3: CASSLVLIGRRSYEQYF. The DNA for the CDR3 is TGTGCCAGCAGCTTAGTTCTAATCGGGAGGCGGTCCTACGAGCAGTACTTC.

This clonotype was picked up many times. The rearrangement uses TRBV6-1 and TRBJ1-2; TRBD1 agrees at 9 bases. This CDR3 comprises 14 residues. Per germline, CDR1 MNHNS and CDR2 SASEGT. V lost 6 bases to trimming and J lost 8 bases; unmatched junction nucleotides: 10. CDR3 sequence (DNA): TGTGCCAGCAGACGGCCGGGACAGGGAGGCGGCTACACCTTC. Protein product: CASRRPGQGGGYTF.

Points on this clonotype: One end of the junction does not line up with germline, which may come from a read error. The chain uses TRBV20-1 and TRBJ1-2; D is possibly TRBD1 (6 bases). This CDR3 has 12 amino acids. Germline V gene lookup returns CDR1 DFQATT and CDR2 SNEGSKA (reference sequence). CDR3: CSAIKGGTGYAF. The CDR3 DNA reads TGCAGTGCAATAAAGGGGGGCACGGGCTACGCCTTC.

There are many counts of this clonotype. This chain uses TRBV12-3 or TRBV12-4 with TRBJ1-5; 8 nucleotides align to TRBD1. CDR3 size: 14 residues. The V segment lost 6 bases and the J segment 6 bases; nucleotides outside the gene matches: 7. The CDR3 DNA is TGTGCCAGCAGGGGACAGGCGCAATTTCAGCCCCAGCATTTT. The encoded protein is CASRGQAQFQPQHF.

This clonotype has a count of ten or more. J is TRBJ1-1 and V is TRBV20-1; 7 positions agree with TRBD1. CDR1 and CDR2 (germline): DFQATT, SNEGSKA (reference sequence). The CDR3 spans 15 residues. Germline trimming cut 6 bases from V and 0 bases from J; bases unmatched to any gene: 10. The CDR3 loop is CSAWGQSWMNTEAFF. CDR3 DNA sequence: TGCAGTGCGTGGGGACAGAGCTGGATGAACACTGAAGCTTTCTTT.

This clonotype has a handful of counts. V and J are TRBV5-1 and TRBJ1-2, with D perhaps matching TRBD1 (5 bases). From germline, CDR1 is SGHRS and CDR2 YFSETQ. The CDR3 spans 15 residues. Trimming shortened V by 7 bases and J by 4 bases, and 20 bases separated the two germline ends. CDR3 sequence reads: CASAELGVSGYGYTF. In nucleotides, the CDR3 is TGCGCCAGCGCTGAATTGGGGGTGAGCGGCTATGGCTACACCTTC. The variable domain in full, with the rest retrieved from reference TRBV5-1 and TRBJ1-2, is KAGVTQTPRYLIKTRGQQVTLSCSPISGHRSVSWYQQTPGQGLQFLFEYFSETQRNKGNFPGRFSGRQFSNSRSEMNVSTLELGDSALYLCASAELGVSGYGYTFGSGTRLTVV.

This chain uses TRBV6-1 with TRBJ1-6, with TRBD1 as a possible D gene (5 bases). Trimming removed 7 bases from V and 8 bases from J, with 15 bases in between. Germline CDR1 MNHNS, CDR2 SASEGT. The CDR3 is 14 amino acids. CDR3 sequence (DNA): TGTGCCAGCACCTCGAGGGACCAATATTCACCCCTCCACTTT. Translation gives CASTSRDQYSPLHF.

The CDR3: CASSDRDRADEKLFF. The CDR3, as DNA: TGTGCCAGCAGTGACCGGGACAGGGCGGATGAAAAACTGTTTTTT. This rearrangement joins TRBV6-1 to TRBJ1-4; 9 nucleotides align to TRBD1. The CDR3 totals 15 residues. After removal of 3 bases from V and 6 bases from J, the junction contained 5 bases not matched to a gene. Germline V gene lookup returns CDR1 MNHNS and CDR2 SASEGT.

The sample holds a few counts of this clonotype. The chain uses TRBV7-9 and TRBJ2-3; D is perhaps TRBD1 (6 bases). In germline, CDR1 is SEHNR, CDR2 FQNEAQ (reference sequence). The CDR3 is 17 residues long. V was pared by 6 bases and J by 0 bases, with 19 bases between. Written as DNA, the CDR3 is TGTGCCAGCAGTCCTGTCACCGGGACATCTAGCACAGATACGCAGTATTTT. Translating it yields CASSPVTGTSSTDTQYF. Full variable domain (rest looked up from reference TRBV7-9 and TRBJ2-3): DTGVSQNPRHKITKRGQNVTFRCDPISEHNRLYWYRQTLGQGPEFLTYFQNEAQLEKSRLLSDRFSAERPKGSFSTLEIQRTEQGDSAMYLCASSPVTGTSSTDTQYFGPGTRLTVL.

This clonotype was seen a handful of times. The J gene is TRBJ2-2, the V gene TRBV18; D remains unclear. Trimming cost V 1 base and J 1 base, with 13 bases left between them. The CDR3 runs 17 residues. Germline V gives CDR1 KGHSH, CDR2 LQKENI. The CDR3 sequence is CASSPQEMRRNTGELFF. The CDR3, as DNA: TGTGCCAGCTCACCACAGGAGATGAGGAGGAACACCGGGGAGCTGTTTTTT.

A few counts support this clonotype. V gene TRBV20-1 combines with J gene TRBJ1-5; D perhaps matches TRBD1 (5 bases). CDR1 and CDR2 (germline): DFQATT, SNEGSKA (reference sequence). The CDR3 contains 13 residues. V shed 7 bases and J shed 6 bases, with 16 bases lying between them. The CDR3 region is CSVKGEFSQPQHF. CDR3 in DNA: TGCAGTGTAAAAGGGGAATTTTCTCAGCCCCAGCATTTT.

This clonotype has more than one count but fewer than ten. The gene calls are TRBV7-2 and TRBJ2-2; D assignment may be TRBD1 or TRBD2 (5 bases each). V shed 1 base and J shed 6 bases, with 9 bases lying between them. Germline CDR1 is SGHTA and CDR2 is FQGNSA. The CDR3 is 14 residues long. CDR3 bases: TGTGCCAGCAGCTTAGGGGGGATTGCCGGGGAGCTGTTTTTT. Its protein is CASSLGGIAGELFF.

This clonotype was counted only a few times. This chain uses TRBV2 with TRBJ2-7, with 11 bases matching TRBD2. Germline V gene lookup returns CDR1 SNHLY and CDR2 FYNNEI. Trimming cost V 4 bases and J 3 bases; bases outside gene matches: 8. This CDR3 has 16 amino acids. The CDR3 sequence is CASSVAGGPGVYEQYF. The CDR3 DNA follows: TGTGCCAGCAGTGTAGCGGGAGGGCCTGGCGTCTACGAGCAGTACTTC.

The genes are TRBV14 and TRBJ2-1, with 7 bases matching TRBD2. Losses at the gene ends were 5 bases for V and 6 bases for J; bases not matched to a gene: 7. Germline V gene lookup returns CDR1 SGHDN and CDR2 FVKESK. This CDR3 is built from 14 residues. The CDR3 DNA is TGTGCCAGCAGCACCCGACTAGCTGTCAATGAGCAGTTCTTC. Its translation: CASSTRLAVNEQFF.

This clonotype was picked up many times. J is TRBJ2-1 and V is TRBV5-6; 12 positions match TRBD2. Germline CDR1 reads SGHDT; CDR2 reads YYEEEE. V shed 3 bases, J shed 8 bases, and the junction held 9 bases outside the gene matches. The CDR3 totals 16 residues. The DNA for the CDR3 is TGTGCCAGCAGCTGGGGGCTAGCGGGAGGGCCTGATGAGCAGTTCTTC. Translation: CASSWGLAGGPDEQFF.

This clonotype was counted ten times or more. The rearrangement uses TRBV11-3 and TRBJ2-3; tentatively, D is TRBD1 (5 bases). V was cut by 4 bases and J by 5 bases, with 7 bases left in between. The CDR3 is made up of 12 amino acids. Germline assignment: CDR1 SGHNT and CDR2 YENEEA. The CDR3 protein is CASSSGQDTQYF. Written as DNA, the CDR3 is TGTGCCAGCAGCTCCGGACAAGATACGCAGTATTTT.

This clonotype was observed many times. The chain uses TRBV12-3 or TRBV12-4 and TRBJ2-5, with TRBD2 matching over 11 bases. This CDR3 is 17 amino acids long. With 7 bases clipped from V and 2 bases from J, the junction kept 12 bases outside the gene matches. Here the CDR3 reads CASTGGSGRGFQETQYF. CDR3 nucleotides: TGTGCCAGCACCGGAGGTAGCGGGAGGGGGTTTCAAGAGACCCAGTACTTC.

This clonotype appeared many times. The chain employs TRBV11-2 and TRBJ2-3; D is undetermined. The CDR3 length is 14 residues. The ends were cut back, 1 base at V and 4 bases at J, with 9 bases in the middle. The germline gives CDR1 SGHAT, CDR2 FQNNGV. The CDR3 sequence is CASSLAGMADTQYF. The CDR3 bases are TGTGCCAGCAGCTTAGCGGGTATGGCAGATACGCAGTATTTT.

Of note for this clonotype: A much larger clonotype is one base distant, so this may be a read error. The chain employs TRBV6-5 and TRBJ1-1; possible D gene TRBD1, 6 bases. The CDR3 runs 16 residues. Trimming cost V 2 bases and J 2 bases, with 15 bases left between them. CDR1 and CDR2 (germline): MNHEY, SVGAGI. CDR3 loop: CASSYGGLEENTEAFF. CDR3 nucleotide sequence: TGTGCCAGCAGTTACGGGGGCTTGGAGGAAAACACTGAAGCTTTCTTT.

This clonotype has at least ten counts. V is TRBV19 and J is TRBJ2-1; D ambiguous. Germline loops: CDR1 LNHDA, CDR2 SQIVND (reference sequence). V was pared by 7 bases and J by 2 bases, with 12 bases between. CDR3 size: 14 residues. The CDR3 DNA reads as TGTGCCAGTAAAAGGGCGGAGACCTACAATGAGCAGTTCTTC. Protein: CASKRAETYNEQFF.

This clonotype has ten or more counts. The chain recombines TRBV7-3 with TRBJ2-1, with unresolved D. CDR1 is SGHTA, CDR2 FQGTGA, per germline. The CDR3 contains 13 residues. The V end lost 4 bases, the J end lost 6 bases, and 10 bases lay between the germline ends. This CDR3 is CASSYPAANEQFF. CDR3 coding DNA: TGTGCCAGCAGCTACCCCGCGGCCAATGAGCAGTTCTTC.

To note about this clonotype: The junction shows a germline mismatch at one end, possibly a read error. The genes are TRBV19 and TRBJ2-1; a weak D match, TRBD2 (6 bases). There are 13 residues in the CDR3. Germline CDR1 LNHDA, CDR2 SQIVND (reference sequence). The CDR3 sequence: CASSITSRDEQCF. The CDR3 nucleotides are TGTGCCAGTAGTATAACTAGCAGGGATGAGCAGTGCTTC.

This clonotype was seen repeatedly, ten times or more. The chain links TRBV19 to TRBJ2-1; 7 bases are shared with TRBD1. J was trimmed by 7 bases and V by 1 base; bases with no gene match: 7. CDR1 is LNHDA and CDR2 is SQIVND in the germline V gene (reference sequence). This CDR3 comprises 15 residues. As DNA, the CDR3 is TGTGCCAGTAGTATAGGAGGGGGCGTTTCGAATGAGCAGTTCTTC. Its protein is CASSIGGGVSNEQFF.